The 25 T cell receptor beta chains reported below all come from one sample, sequenced in a study of T cells in tumors after PD-1 blockade. The data were produced by immunoSEQ multiplex PCR, yet TCRdb's version contains in-frame clones alone and is incomplete. The profile covers roughly 19,000 clones, with around four fifths appearing a single time and approximately 25% taken by the ten largest. Sequenced material: PBMCs, taken before anti-PD-1 treatment. The receptor set was obtained from a human donor with basal cell carcinoma.

The gene calls are TRBV18 and TRBJ2-7, with D possibly being TRBD1 or TRBD2 (6 bases each). Trimming removed 1 base at V and 7 bases at J, with 20 bases between. The CDR3 covers 16 residues. Germline-derived CDR1 and CDR2 are KGHSH and LQKENI. CDR3 amino acids: CASSPREDRPTGEQYF. In nucleotides, the CDR3 is TGTGCCAGCTCACCACGGGAGGACAGACCTACGGGGGAGCAGTACTTC.

The J gene is TRBJ2-1, the V gene TRBV28, with TRBD2 matching 8 bases. CDR1 and CDR2 (germline): MDHEN, SYDVKM. The CDR3 runs to 17 residues. The V gene end was trimmed by 4 bases and the J gene end by 4 bases; junction bases not matched to a gene: 12. DNA for the CDR3: TGTGCCAGCAGTTCCAACTTTAGCGGGAAACGTTACAATGAGCAGTTCTTC. Translating gives CASSSNFSGKRYNEQFF.

By share, this clone counts as medium-sized. V is TRBV5-4 and J is TRBJ2-1, with D perhaps assigned TRBD1 or TRBD2 (5 bases each). Germline-derived CDR1 and CDR2 are SGHNT and YYREEE (reference sequence). This CDR3 contains 16 residues. V was clipped by 0 bases and J by 4 bases, with 14 bases between them. The CDR3 here is CASSLGGVEVYNEQFF. The CDR3 nucleotides are TGTGCCAGCAGCTTGGGAGGGGTGGAGGTTTACAATGAGCAGTTCTTC. Together with reference TRBV5-4 and TRBJ2-1, the CDR3 gives the full variable domain: ETGVTQSPTHLIKTRGQQVTLRCSSQSGHNTVSWYQQALGQGPQFIFQYYREEENGRGNFPPRFSGLQFPNYSSELNVNALELDDSALYLCASSLGGVEVYNEQFFGPGTRLTVL.

This chain joins TRBV10-3 and TRBJ2-1; TRBD1 matches 8 bases. The germline V gene encodes CDR1 ENHRY and CDR2 SYGVKD. Trimming at V came to 3 bases and at J to 4 bases, leaving 5 bases not matched to a gene. This CDR3 spans 15 amino acids. The CDR3 nucleotides are TGTGCCATCAGTGACTACCGGGACAGGTACAATGAGCAGTTCTTC. This translates into CAISDYRDRYNEQFF.

This chain connects TRBV3-1 (or the pseudogene TRBV3-2) to TRBJ1-2; D unresolved. The CDR3 extends over 15 amino acids. The germline V gene encodes CDR1 LGHDT and CDR2 YNNKEL (reference sequence). The V gene lost 5 bases and the J gene lost 2 bases, with 15 bases spanning the gap. This CDR3 is CASSGDWVPNYGYTF. The CDR3 bases are TGTGCCAGCAGCGGAGACTGGGTACCAAACTATGGCTACACCTTC.

The chain couples TRBV19 to TRBJ2-7, with 10 bases lining up with TRBD1. The CDR3 covers 14 residues. The germline V gene encodes CDR1 LNHDA and CDR2 SQIVND (reference sequence). With V trimmed by 5 bases and J by 3 bases, 4 bases remained unmatched. DNA for the CDR3: TGTGCCAGTAGTCACCGGACAGGGGGCTACGAGCAGTACTTC. Translating gives CASSHRTGGYEQYF.

CDR3 bases: TGTGCCAGCAGCCAAGATCCGGGTTCTGGGGCCAACGTCCTGACTTTC. It codes for CASSQDPGSGANVLTF. The gene calls are TRBV3-1 (or the pseudogene TRBV3-2) and TRBJ2-6; D ambiguous. The V end was cut by 0 bases, the J end by 1 base, with 7 bases between. CDR1 is LGHDT, CDR2 YNNKEL, per germline (reference sequence). CDR3 length equals 16 residues.

The J gene is TRBJ2-2, the V gene TRBV3-1 (or the pseudogene TRBV3-2); D ambiguous. The CDR3 covers 13 residues. The germline V and J ends were trimmed by 4 bases and 5 bases, with 8 bases remaining between them. Germline CDR1 LGHDT, CDR2 YNNKEL (reference sequence). CDR3: CASSPGRTGELFF. CDR3 sequence (DNA): TGTGCCAGCAGCCCCGGCCGTACCGGGGAGCTGTTTTTT.

A single count supports this clone. The chain is built from TRBV5-4 and TRBJ2-2; 8 bases line up with TRBD2. CDR3 length: 14 residues. The germline CDR1 and CDR2 sequences are SGHNT and YYREEE (reference sequence). V dropped 4 bases and J dropped 4; count of bases not matched to a gene: 3. CDR3 coding DNA: TGTGCCAGCAGCGGTCGGGAGGGCACCGGGGAGCTGTTTTTT. Translation: CASSGREGTGELFF.

The rearrangement uses TRBV9 and TRBJ2-1; 8 bases line up with TRBD2. Germline V CDR1 and CDR2: SGDLS, YYNGEE. The CDR3 is made up of 19 amino acids. V shed 10 bases and J 0 bases; nucleotides not matched to a gene: 21. CDR3 DNA sequence: TGTGCCTCCTGTGACGGGGGGGCGGGGGCGGGGAGCTCCTACAATGAGCAGTTCTTC. It codes for CASCDGGAGAGSSYNEQFF.

V is TRBV4-2 and J is TRBJ2-1; weak D call: TRBD2 (6 bases). The V end was cut by 0 bases, the J end by 10 bases, with 10 bases between. Germline V CDR1 and CDR2: LGHNA, YNFKEQ. This CDR3 contains 13 residues. The CDR3 bases are TGTGCCAGCAGCCAAGAGGCGGGAAGAGAGCAGTTCTTC. Residues: CASSQEAGREQFF.

The CDR3 sequence: CASSPGLTEKLFF. Written as DNA, the CDR3 is TGCGCCAGCAGCCCAGGCCTCACTGAAAAACTGTTTTTT. The rearrangement links TRBV4-1 to TRBJ1-4, with no clear D. This CDR3 is 13 amino acids long. CDR1 is MGHRA and CDR2 is YSYEKL in the germline V gene. Trimming removed 4 bases from V and 7 bases from J, with 10 bases in between.

CDR3 region: CSVSPENYGYTF. In nucleotides, the CDR3 is TGCAGCGTTTCTCCGGAGAACTATGGCTACACCTTC. V is TRBV29-1 and J is TRBJ1-2; no definite D call. V dropped 5 bases and J dropped 2 bases, with 9 bases sitting between them. Germline-derived CDR1 and CDR2 are SQVTM and ANQGSEA. The CDR3 has 12 residues.

This clone has only a few counts. One end of the junction does not line up with germline, which may come from a read error. Other DNA variants within this sample encode the same CDR3. The V and J genes are TRBV2 and TRBJ2-1; perhaps TRBD2 as D (7 bases). There are 19 residues in the CDR3. Germline CDR1 is SNHLY and CDR2 is FYNNEI. This chain's CDR3 is CARSYGGARAGSSYNEQFF. The CDR3 DNA sequence: TGTGCCCGCAGTTATGGGGGGGCGCGGGCGGGGAGCTCCTACAATGAGCAGTTCTTC.

This clone was detected a few times. The CDR3 loop is CASSVELGQGGNTIYF. The CDR3 DNA sequence: TGTGCCAGCAGCGTAGAATTGGGGCAGGGAGGAAACACCATATATTTT. This chain uses TRBV9 with TRBJ1-3; D might be TRBD1 (5 bases). Trimming shortened V by 0 bases and J by 4 bases, and 14 bases separated the two germline ends. The CDR3 length is 16 residues. Germline CDR1 is SGDLS and CDR2 is YYNGEE. Variable domain in full (rest from reference TRBV9 and TRBJ1-3): DSGVTQTPKHLITATGQRVTLRCSPRSGDLSVYWYQQSLDQGLQFLIQYYNGEERAKGNILERFSAQQFPDLHSELNLSSLELGDSALYFCASSVELGQGGNTIYFGEGSWLTVV.

The rearrangement links TRBV19 to TRBJ1-2; unclear D gene. V was shortened by 6 bases and J by 5 bases, with 19 bases between the two germline ends. The CDR3 extends over 15 amino acids. The germline V gene encodes CDR1 LNHDA and CDR2 SQIVND (reference sequence). The CDR3 loop is CASRSFPDTRYGYTF. The DNA of the CDR3 is TGTGCCAGTAGGTCCTTTCCCGATACACGTTATGGCTACACCTTC. The full variable domain, with the rest looked up from reference TRBV19 and TRBJ1-2, is DGGITQSPKYLFRKEGQNVTLSCEQNLNHDAMYWYRQDPGQGLRLIYYSQIVNDFQKGDIAEGYSVSREKKESFPLTVTSAQKNPTAFYLCASRSFPDTRYGYTFGSGTRLTVV.

The gene calls are TRBV2 and TRBJ2-7; no clear D gene. CDR3 length: 14 residues. V was pared by 4 bases and J by 2 bases, with 12 bases between. CDR1 is SNHLY, CDR2 FYNNEI, per germline. The chain's CDR3 is CASSGDFNTYEQYF. The DNA for the CDR3 is TGTGCCAGCAGTGGTGACTTCAACACCTACGAGCAGTACTTC.

This clone occurred once. This chain uses TRBV28 with TRBJ1-1; D unresolved. V lost 4 bases and J lost 6, with 21 bases in between. Germline-derived CDR1 and CDR2 are MDHEN and SYDVKM. The CDR3 sequence is 16 residues long. The CDR3 coding sequence is TGTGCCAGCAGTTCCTTCACTAGGACGGGCTTCGCTGAAGCTTTCTTT. Translating gives CASSSFTRTGFAEAFF.

This chain's CDR3 is CASSLTRLTEGYTF. The CDR3 DNA follows: TGTGCCAGCAGCTTGACACGGCTAACCGAGGGCTACACCTTC. J is TRBJ1-2 and V is TRBV5-5, with D unresolved. The germline gives CDR1 SGHKS, CDR2 YYEKEE (reference sequence). The CDR3 has 14 amino acids. Between the trimmed V and J ends, which lost 1 base and 8 bases, there was a span of 15 bases. The full variable domain, its missing parts supplied by reference TRBV5-5 and TRBJ1-2, is DAGVTQSPTHLIKTRGQQVTLRCSPISGHKSVSWYQQVLGQGPQFIFQYYEKEERGRGNFPDRFSARQFPNYSSELNVNALLLGDSALYLCASSLTRLTEGYTFGSGTRLTVV.

This rearrangement joins TRBV5-1 to TRBJ2-5, with 9 bases identical to TRBD1. Germline CDR1 and CDR2: SGHRS and YFSETQ. The CDR3 is made up of 16 amino acids. After removal of 2 bases from V and 0 bases from J, the junction contained 5 bases not matched to a gene. CDR3: CASSFGQGHYQETQYF. CDR3 in DNA: TGCGCCAGCAGCTTCGGACAGGGGCATTACCAAGAGACCCAGTACTTC.

A few counts support this clone. Other DNA sequences of this sample code for an identical CDR3. J is TRBJ2-1 and V is TRBV2; TRBD2 matches 8 bases. The CDR3 loop spans 19 amino acids. V lost 11 bases and J lost 0; bases outside the gene matches: 21. The V gene's germline CDR1 is SNHLY and CDR2 FYNNEI. The CDR3 nucleotides are TGTGCCCCCAGTTACGGGGGGGCGCGGGTGGGGAGCTCCTACAATGAGCAGTTCTTC. As protein: CAPSYGGARVGSSYNEQFF.

CDR3 loop: CASSTRLGGKNIQYF. DNA of the CDR3: TGTGCCAGCAGCACACGTCTGGGGGGCAAAAACATTCAGTACTTC. The V call is TRBV13, the J call TRBJ2-4; possible D gene TRBD2, 6 bases. CDR1 is PRHDT and CDR2 is FYEKMQ in the germline V gene (reference sequence). There are 15 residues in the CDR3. V lost 5 bases to trimming and J lost 3 bases, with 14 bases between them.

The rearrangement uses TRBV6-5 and TRBJ1-2; TRBD1 matches at 7 bases. Unmatched junction bases numbered 5, after V lost 6 bases and J lost 4 bases. Germline assignment: CDR1 MNHEY and CDR2 SVGAGI. The CDR3 loop spans 13 amino acids. The CDR3 sequence: CASSGTETYGYTF. The CDR3 DNA reads as TGTGCCAGCAGCGGGACAGAGACCTATGGCTACACCTTC.

This chain connects TRBV9 to TRBJ2-3, with a weak D call TRBD1 (6 bases). This CDR3 region has 16 residues. V dropped 1 base and J dropped 6 bases, with 18 bases sitting between them. CDR1 SGDLS and CDR2 YYNGEE come from the germline V gene. CDR3 region: CASSVLPEGTGDTQYF. DNA of the CDR3: TGTGCCAGCAGCGTACTCCCAGAGGGAACAGGGGATACGCAGTATTTT. The complete variable domain, with remaining parts taken from reference TRBV9 and TRBJ2-3, reads DSGVTQTPKHLITATGQRVTLRCSPRSGDLSVYWYQQSLDQGLQFLIQYYNGEERAKGNILERFSAQQFPDLHSELNLSSLELGDSALYFCASSVLPEGTGDTQYFGPGTRLTVL.

In its sample, this clone ranks as medium-sized. A junction boundary mismatches the germline segment, possibly from a read error. The sample carries other DNA sequences with the same CDR3. V gene TRBV2 combines with J gene TRBJ2-1, with 8 bases identical to TRBD2. The germline CDR1 and CDR2 sequences are SNHLY and FYNNEI. The CDR3 totals 19 residues. The CDR3 DNA reads TGTGCCAGCTGTGACGGGGGGGCGGGGGAGGGGAGCTCCTACAATGAGCAGTTCTTC. Translating it yields CASCDGGAGEGSSYNEQFF.